Detailed here is one TCR beta chain. The sample comes from a study of CDR3 diversity in severe acne. Germline values: CDR1 MNHNY, CDR2 SVGAGI (reference sequence). This CDR3 region has 15 residues. Trimming took 5 bases from V and 0 from J; bases not matched to a gene: 5. TCRdb reprocessed the PCR reads with MiXCR, giving one entry per CDR3 protein. The table has 89,000 or so distinct CDR3 sequences, roughly 52% seen once. The sequenced material came from blood. The J gene is TRBJ2-7, the V gene TRBV6-6; 9 bases align to TRBD1. This sequence originates from a male donor in good health, serving as a control. The CDR3 nucleotides are TGTGCCAGCAGTGCGCCGGGACAGGGCTCCTACGAGCAGTACTTC. It yields the protein CASSAPGQGSYEQYF.